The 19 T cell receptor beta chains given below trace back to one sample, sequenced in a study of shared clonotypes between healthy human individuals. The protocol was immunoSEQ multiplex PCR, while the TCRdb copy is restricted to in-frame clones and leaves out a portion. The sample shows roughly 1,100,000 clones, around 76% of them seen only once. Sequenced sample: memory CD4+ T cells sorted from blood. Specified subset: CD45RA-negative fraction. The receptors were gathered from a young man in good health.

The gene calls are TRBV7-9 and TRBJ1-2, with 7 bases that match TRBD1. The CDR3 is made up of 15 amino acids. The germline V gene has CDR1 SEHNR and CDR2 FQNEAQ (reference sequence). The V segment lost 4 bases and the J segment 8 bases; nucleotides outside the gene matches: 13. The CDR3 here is CASSSDRDSGRGYTF. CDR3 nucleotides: TGTGCCAGCAGCTCAGACCGGGACAGTGGCAGGGGCTACACCTTC.

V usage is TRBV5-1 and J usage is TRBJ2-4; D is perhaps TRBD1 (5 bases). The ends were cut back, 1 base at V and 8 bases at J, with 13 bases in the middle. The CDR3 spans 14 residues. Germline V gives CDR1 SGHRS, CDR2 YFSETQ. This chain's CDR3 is CASSLSSGRDIQYF. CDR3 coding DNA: TGCGCCAGCAGCTTGTCTTCAGGGCGAGACATTCAGTACTTC.

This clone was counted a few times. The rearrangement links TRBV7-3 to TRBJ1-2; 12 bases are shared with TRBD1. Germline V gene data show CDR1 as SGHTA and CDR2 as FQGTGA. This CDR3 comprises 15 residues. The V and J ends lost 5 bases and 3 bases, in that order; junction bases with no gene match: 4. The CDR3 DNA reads TGTGCCAGCAGCCAAGGGACAGGGGGCGACTATGGCTACACCTTC. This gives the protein CASSQGTGGDYGYTF.

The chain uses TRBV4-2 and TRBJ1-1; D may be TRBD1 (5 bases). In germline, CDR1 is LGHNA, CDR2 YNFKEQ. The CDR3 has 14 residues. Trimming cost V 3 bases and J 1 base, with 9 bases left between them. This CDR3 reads CASSHGTENTEAFF. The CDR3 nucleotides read TGTGCCAGCAGCCACGGGACCGAGAACACTGAAGCTTTCTTT.

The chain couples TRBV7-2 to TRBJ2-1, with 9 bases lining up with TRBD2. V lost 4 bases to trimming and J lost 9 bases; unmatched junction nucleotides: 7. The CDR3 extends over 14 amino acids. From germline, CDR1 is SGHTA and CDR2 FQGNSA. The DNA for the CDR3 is TGTGCCAGCAGCTCTTTAGCGGGAGCTGTTGAGCAGTTCTTC. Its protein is CASSSLAGAVEQFF.

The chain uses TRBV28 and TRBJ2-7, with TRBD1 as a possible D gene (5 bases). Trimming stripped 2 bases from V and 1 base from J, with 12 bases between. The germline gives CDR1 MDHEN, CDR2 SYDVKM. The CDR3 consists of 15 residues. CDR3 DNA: TGTGCCAGCAGTTTACCTCAGGGCTGGTCCTACGAGCAGTACTTC. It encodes CASSLPQGWSYEQYF.

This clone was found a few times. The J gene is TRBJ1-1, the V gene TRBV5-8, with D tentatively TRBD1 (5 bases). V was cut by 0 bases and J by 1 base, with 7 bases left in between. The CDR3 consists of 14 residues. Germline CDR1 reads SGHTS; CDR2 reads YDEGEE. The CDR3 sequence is CASSLGTGNTEAFF. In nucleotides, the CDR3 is TGTGCCAGCAGCTTGGGAACAGGGAACACTGAAGCTTTCTTT.

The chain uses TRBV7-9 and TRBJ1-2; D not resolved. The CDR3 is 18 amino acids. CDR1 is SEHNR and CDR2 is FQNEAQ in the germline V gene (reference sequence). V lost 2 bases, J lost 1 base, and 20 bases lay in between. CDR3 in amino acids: CASSLYPVKRDDNYGYTF. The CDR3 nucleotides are TGTGCCAGCAGCTTATATCCCGTAAAGCGGGATGATAACTATGGCTACACCTTC.

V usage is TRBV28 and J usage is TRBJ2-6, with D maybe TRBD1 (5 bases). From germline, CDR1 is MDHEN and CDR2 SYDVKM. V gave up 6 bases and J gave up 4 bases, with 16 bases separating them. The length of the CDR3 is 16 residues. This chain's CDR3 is CASSPQGTWGANVLTF. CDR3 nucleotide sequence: TGTGCCAGCAGCCCCCAGGGAACCTGGGGGGCCAACGTCCTGACTTTC. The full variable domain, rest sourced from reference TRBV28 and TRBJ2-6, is DVKVTQSSRYLVKRTGEKVFLECVQDMDHENMFWYRQDPGLGLRLIYFSYDVKMKEKGDIPEGYSVSREKKERFSLILESASTNQTSMYLCASSPQGTWGANVLTFGAGSRLTVL.

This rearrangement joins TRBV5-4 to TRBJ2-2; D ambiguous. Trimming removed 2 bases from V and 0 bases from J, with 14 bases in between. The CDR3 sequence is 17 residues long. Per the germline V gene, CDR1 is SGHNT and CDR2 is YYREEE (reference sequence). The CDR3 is CASSLAYETPNTGELFF. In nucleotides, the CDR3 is TGTGCCAGCAGCTTAGCATACGAGACCCCGAACACCGGGGAGCTGTTTTTT.

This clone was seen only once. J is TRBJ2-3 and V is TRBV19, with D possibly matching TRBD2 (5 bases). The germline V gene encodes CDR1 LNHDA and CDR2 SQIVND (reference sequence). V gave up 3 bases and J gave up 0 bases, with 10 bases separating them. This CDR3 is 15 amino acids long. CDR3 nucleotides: TGTGCCAGTAGTATTGGGCGGACTAGCACAGATACGCAGTATTTT. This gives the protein CASSIGRTSTDTQYF. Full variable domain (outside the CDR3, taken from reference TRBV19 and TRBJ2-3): DGGITQSPKYLFRKEGQNVTLSCEQNLNHDAMYWYRQDPGQGLRLIYYSQIVNDFQKGDIAEGYSVSREKKESFPLTVTSAQKNPTAFYLCASSIGRTSTDTQYFGPGTRLTVL.

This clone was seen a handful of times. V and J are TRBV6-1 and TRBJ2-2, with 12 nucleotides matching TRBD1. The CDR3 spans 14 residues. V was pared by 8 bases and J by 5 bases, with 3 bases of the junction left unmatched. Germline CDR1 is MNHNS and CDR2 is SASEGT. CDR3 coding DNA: TGTGCCAGCGCGGGACAGGGGGCGACCGGGGAGCTGTTTTTT. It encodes CASAGQGATGELFF.

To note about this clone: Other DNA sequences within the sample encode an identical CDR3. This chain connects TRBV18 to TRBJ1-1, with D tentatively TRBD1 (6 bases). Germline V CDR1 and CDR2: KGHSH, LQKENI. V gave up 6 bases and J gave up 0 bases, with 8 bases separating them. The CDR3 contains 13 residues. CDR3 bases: TGTGCCAGCTCTAGGGACATGAACACTGAAGCTTTCTTT. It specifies CASSRDMNTEAFF.

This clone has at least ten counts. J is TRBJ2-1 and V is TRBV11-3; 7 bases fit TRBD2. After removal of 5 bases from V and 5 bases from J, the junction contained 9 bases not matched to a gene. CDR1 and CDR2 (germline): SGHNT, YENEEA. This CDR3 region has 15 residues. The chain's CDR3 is CASSTHSGPNNEQFF. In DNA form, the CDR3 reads TGTGCCAGCAGCACTCATAGCGGGCCTAACAATGAGCAGTTCTTC.

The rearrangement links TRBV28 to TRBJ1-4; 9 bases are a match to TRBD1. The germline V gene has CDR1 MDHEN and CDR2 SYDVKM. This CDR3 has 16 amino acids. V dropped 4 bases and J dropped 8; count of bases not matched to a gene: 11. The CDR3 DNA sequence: TGTGCCAGCAGTTCTACCGGGACAGGGAGGGAAGAAAAACTGTTTTTT. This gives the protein CASSSTGTGREEKLFF.

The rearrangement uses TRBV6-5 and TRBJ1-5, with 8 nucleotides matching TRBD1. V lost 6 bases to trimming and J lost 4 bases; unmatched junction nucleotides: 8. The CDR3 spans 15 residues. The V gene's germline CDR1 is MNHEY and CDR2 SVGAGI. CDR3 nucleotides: TGTGCCAGCAGAGCGACAGGGGCGGGTAATCAGCCCCAGCATTTT. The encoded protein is CASRATGAGNQPQHF.

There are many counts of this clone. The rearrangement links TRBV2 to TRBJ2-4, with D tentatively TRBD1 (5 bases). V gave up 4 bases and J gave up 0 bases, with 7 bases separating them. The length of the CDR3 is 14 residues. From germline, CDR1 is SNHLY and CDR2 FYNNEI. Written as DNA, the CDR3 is TGTGCCAGCAGTGTTCAGGGAGCCAAAAACATTCAGTACTTC. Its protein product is CASSVQGAKNIQYF. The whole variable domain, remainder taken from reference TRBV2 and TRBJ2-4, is EPEVTQTPSHQVTQMGQEVILRCVPISNHLYFYWYRQILGQKVEFLVSFYNNEISEKSEIFDDQFSVERPDGSNFTLKIRSTKLEDSAMYFCASSVQGAKNIQYFGAGTRLSVL.

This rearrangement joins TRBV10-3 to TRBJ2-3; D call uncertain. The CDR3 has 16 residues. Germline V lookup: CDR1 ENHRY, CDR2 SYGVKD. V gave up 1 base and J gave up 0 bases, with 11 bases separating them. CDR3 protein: CAISELKVPSTDTQYF. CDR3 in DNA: TGTGCCATCAGTGAGTTAAAAGTTCCGAGCACAGATACGCAGTATTTT.

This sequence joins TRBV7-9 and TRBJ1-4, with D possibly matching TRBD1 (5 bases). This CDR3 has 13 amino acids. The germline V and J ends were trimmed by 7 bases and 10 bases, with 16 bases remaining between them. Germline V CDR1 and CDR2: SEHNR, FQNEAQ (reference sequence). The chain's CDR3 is CASTKGDGRKLFF. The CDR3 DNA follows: TGTGCCAGCACCAAAGGGGACGGGCGAAAACTGTTTTTT.